The 16 T cell receptor beta chains below all came from one sample that was sequenced in a study of T cells in Graves' hyperthyroidism and ophthalmopathy. The source material, RNA transcripts, was used to amplify TCR beta CDR3 regions. HTBI primers were used for first-round RT-PCR of the TCR CDR3. Each CDR3 protein is one row after TCRdb ran MiXCR on the multiplex PCR reads. The sample holds 360,000 or so distinct CDR3 sequences; approximately 16% are singletons and the top ten take approximately 19%. Sequenced input: blood. These receptors came from a woman aged 60-70 years with Graves' ophthalmopathy.

In the case of this clonotype: An end of the junction differs from the germline gene, which may be a read error. The chain's CDR3 is CAGSPSGGPYEQYF. The CDR3 coding sequence is TGTGCCGGCAGTCCTTCGGGGGGGCCCTACGAGCAGTACTTT. The chain recombines TRBV28 with TRBJ2-7, with 8 positions matching TRBD2. Looked up from germline, CDR1 is MDHEN and CDR2 is SYDVKM. The CDR3 totals 14 residues. Full variable domain (remainder filled in from reference TRBV28 and TRBJ2-7): DVKVTQSSRYLVKRTGEKVFLECVQDMDHENMFWYRQDPGLGLRLIYFSYDVKMKEKGDIPEGYSVSREKKERFSLILESASTNQTSMYLCAGSPSGGPYEQYFGPGTRLTVT.

This clonotype was counted at least ten times. This chain joins TRBV7-6 and TRBJ2-5, with 8 bases identical to TRBD1. Germline CDR1 SGHVS, CDR2 FNYEAQ. V gave up 2 bases and J gave up 2 bases; unmatched junction bases: 7. This CDR3 comprises 16 residues. The CDR3 sequence is CASSLSPGTGQETQYF. The CDR3 coding sequence is TGTGCCAGCAGCTTAAGCCCAGGGACAGGTCAAGAGACCCAGTACTTC.

This clonotype was seen a handful of times. The chain carries TRBV3-1 and TRBJ2-5; no firm D call. The CDR3 totals 13 residues. V was trimmed by 7 bases and J by 2 bases, leaving 11 bases between them. CDR1 LGHDT and CDR2 YNNKEL come from the germline V gene (reference sequence). The CDR3: CASMDSLQETQYF. The CDR3 region has the DNA TGTGCCAGCATGGATTCGCTGCAAGAGACCCAGTACTTC.

This clonotype was detected many times. The chain carries TRBV27 and TRBJ2-7, with D perhaps TRBD2 (6 bases). Germline CDR1 is MNHEY and CDR2 is SMNVEV (reference sequence). Trimming took 5 bases from V and 3 from J, leaving 17 bases between them. The CDR3 covers 15 residues. In nucleotides, the CDR3 is TGTGCCAGCAGTCCCACGGGACTTAACCTCTACGAGCAGTACTTC. This translates into CASSPTGLNLYEQYF.

This clonotype was picked up one time. This chain joins TRBV20-1 and TRBJ2-6; maybe TRBD1 (5 bases). Trimming pared 5 bases from V and 0 bases from J, leaving 11 bases between. Germline V gene data show CDR1 as DFQATT and CDR2 as SNEGSKA (reference sequence). The CDR3 sequence is 15 residues long. CDR3 DNA sequence: TGCAGTGCTCCAGACAGCAGCTCTGGGGCCAACGTCCTGACTTTC. It encodes CSAPDSSSGANVLTF.

The chain has TRBV7-7 and TRBJ2-1, with 9 bases identical to TRBD2. CDR1 is SSHAT and CDR2 is FNYEAQ in the germline V gene (reference sequence). The CDR3 is 15 residues long. Trimming took 3 bases from V and 5 from J; bases not matched to a gene: 5. This CDR3 is CASSFAPSGNNEQFF. As DNA, the CDR3 is TGTGCCAGCAGCTTCGCTCCTAGCGGGAACAATGAGCAGTTCTTC.

In this sample, this clonotype turned up a few times. Sequence at one end of the junction differs from germline and may be a read error. V usage is TRBV11-2 and J usage is TRBJ2-7; a possible D gene is TRBD1 (6 bases). Germline V gives CDR1 SGHAT, CDR2 FQNNGV. The CDR3 extends over 14 amino acids. The CDR3 nucleotides read TGTGCCAGCGGCTTAGACAGGAGCTCCTACGAGCAGTACTTC. Its protein is CASGLDRSSYEQYF.

This clonotype has at least ten counts. This rearrangement joins TRBV24-1 to TRBJ2-3; the match to TRBD1 covers 7 bases. Germline V lookup: CDR1 KGHDR, CDR2 SFDVKD. V lost 9 bases, J lost 2 bases, and 10 bases stayed unmatched. This CDR3 is 15 amino acids long. The CDR3: CATHGTESTTDTQYF. The CDR3 DNA follows: TGTGCCACCCACGGGACAGAAAGTACCACAGATACGCAGTATTTT.

The rearrangement joins TRBV30 to TRBJ2-2; TRBD1 aligns across 11 bases. From germline, CDR1 is GTSNPN and CDR2 SVGIG (reference sequence). The CDR3 is made up of 14 amino acids. V lost 5 bases to trimming and J lost 5 bases; unmatched junction nucleotides: 4. The DNA for the CDR3 is TGTGCCTGGGCGGGACAGGGGGGGACCGGGGAGCTGTTTTTT. It translates to CAWAGQGGTGELFF.

This clonotype has more than one count but fewer than ten. The genes are TRBV10-3 and TRBJ2-1, with D unresolved. Trimming pared 7 bases from V and 5 bases from J, leaving 12 bases between. The CDR3 runs 13 residues. The germline CDR1 and CDR2 sequences are ENHRY and SYGVKD. The CDR3 coding sequence is TGTGCCATCACCCGAGACGTAGACAATGAGCAGTTCTTC. It codes for CAITRDVDNEQFF.

This clonotype was observed at least ten times. This chain joins TRBV11-2 and TRBJ2-1, with a tentative D call TRBD2 (6 bases). Deletions cut 5 bases from V and 10 bases from J, with 18 bases between. The CDR3 consists of 14 residues. Germline CDR1 and CDR2: SGHAT and FQNNGV. DNA of the CDR3: TGTGCCAGCAGCCCCCGGACCCTCCGGGGGGAGCAGTTCTTC. Translation gives CASSPRTLRGEQFF.

This clonotype was seen many times. The V gene is TRBV5-6, the J gene TRBJ2-1; tentatively, D is TRBD1 (6 bases). CDR1 and CDR2 (germline): SGHDT, YYEEEE. The CDR3 totals 13 residues. The V end was cut by 3 bases, the J end by 6 bases, with 10 bases between. The CDR3 is CASSSTGPNEQFF. CDR3 coding DNA: TGTGCCAGCAGCTCTACAGGGCCCAATGAGCAGTTCTTC.

The chain carries TRBV19 and TRBJ1-2; D unclear. Trimming cost V 8 bases and J 9 bases, with 22 bases left between them. Germline lookup yields CDR1 LNHDA and CDR2 SQIVND (reference sequence). The CDR3 length is 14 residues. The CDR3 nucleotides read TGTGCCAGTGCAACACGACTCCCGGGTAGGAGCTACACCTTC. As protein: CASATRLPGRSYTF.

V is TRBV19 and J is TRBJ1-1; D gene uncertain. Deletions cut 3 bases from V and 1 base from J, with 12 bases between. CDR1 LNHDA and CDR2 SQIVND come from the germline V gene (reference sequence). CDR3 length: 15 residues. CDR3 region: CASSIRPIPNTEAFF. Here the CDR3 DNA reads TGTGCCAGTAGTATCCGGCCCATTCCGAACACTGAAGCTTTCTTT.

This clonotype was found many times. The V call is TRBV12-3 or TRBV12-4, the J call TRBJ1-1; TRBD1 agrees at 8 bases. The CDR3 is made up of 11 amino acids. The junction had 5 bases not matched to a gene; V was cut back by 6 bases and J by 11 bases. DNA of the CDR3: TGTGCCAGCAGGGCAGGGGGCATGGCTTTCTTT. Its translation: CASRAGGMAFF.

The V gene is TRBV10-3, the J gene TRBJ2-7; 12 bases agree with TRBD1. The CDR3 sequence is 15 residues long. Germline assignment: CDR1 ENHRY and CDR2 SYGVKD. The V segment lost 2 bases and the J segment 7 bases; nucleotides outside the gene matches: 6. The CDR3, as DNA: TGTGCCATCAGTGAGGGGACAGGGGGCTTTCAGGAGCAGTACTTC. Protein sequence: CAISEGTGGFQEQYF.